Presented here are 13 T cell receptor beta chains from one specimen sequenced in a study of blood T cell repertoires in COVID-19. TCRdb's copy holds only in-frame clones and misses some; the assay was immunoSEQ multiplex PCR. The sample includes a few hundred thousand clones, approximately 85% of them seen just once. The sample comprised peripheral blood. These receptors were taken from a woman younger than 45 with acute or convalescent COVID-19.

CDR3 coding DNA: TGTGCCAGCAGCTTCCAGGGAATGGGGATGAACACTGAAGCTTTCTTT. As protein: CASSFQGMGMNTEAFF. The gene calls are TRBV13 and TRBJ1-1; a weak D match, TRBD1 (5 bases). This CDR3 comprises 16 residues. The V end was cut by 3 bases, the J end by 0 bases, with 14 bases between. Germline CDR1 and CDR2: PRHDT and FYEKMQ (reference sequence). The entire variable domain, with the rest obtained from reference TRBV13 and TRBJ1-1, is as follows: AAGVIQSPRHLIKEKRETATLKCYPIPRHDTVYWYQQGPGQDPQFLISFYEKMQSDKGSIPDRFSAQQFSDYHSELNMSSLELGDSALYFCASSFQGMGMNTEAFFGQGTRLTVV.

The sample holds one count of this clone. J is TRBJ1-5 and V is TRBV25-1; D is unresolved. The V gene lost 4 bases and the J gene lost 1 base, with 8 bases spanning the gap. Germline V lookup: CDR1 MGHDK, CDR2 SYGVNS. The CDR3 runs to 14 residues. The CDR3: CASSVVMSNQPQHF. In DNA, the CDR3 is TGTGCCAGCAGTGTCGTAATGAGCAATCAGCCCCAGCATTTT.

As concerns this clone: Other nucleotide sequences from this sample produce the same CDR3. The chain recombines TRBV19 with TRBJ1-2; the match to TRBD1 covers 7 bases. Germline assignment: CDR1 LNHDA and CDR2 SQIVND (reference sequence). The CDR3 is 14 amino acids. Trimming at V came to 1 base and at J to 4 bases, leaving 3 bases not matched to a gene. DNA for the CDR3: TGTGCCAGTAGTATAGGCGACAGGGTCTATGGCTACACCTTC. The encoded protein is CASSIGDRVYGYTF. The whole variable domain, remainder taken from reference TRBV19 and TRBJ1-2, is DGGITQSPKYLFRKEGQNVTLSCEQNLNHDAMYWYRQDPGQGLRLIYYSQIVNDFQKGDIAEGYSVSREKKESFPLTVTSAQKNPTAFYLCASSIGDRVYGYTFGSGTRLTVV.

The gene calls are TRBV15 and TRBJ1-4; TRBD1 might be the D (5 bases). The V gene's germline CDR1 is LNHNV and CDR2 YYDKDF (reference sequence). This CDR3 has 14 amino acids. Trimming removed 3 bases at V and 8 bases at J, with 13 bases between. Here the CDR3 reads CATSRDIPDEKLFF. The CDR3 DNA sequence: TGTGCCACCAGCAGGGACATTCCCGACGAAAAACTGTTTTTT.

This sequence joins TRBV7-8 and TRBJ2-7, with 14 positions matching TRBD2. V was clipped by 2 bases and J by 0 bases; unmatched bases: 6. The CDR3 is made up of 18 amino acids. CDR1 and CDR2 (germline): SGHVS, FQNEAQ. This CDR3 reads CASSLRGLAGENSYEQYF. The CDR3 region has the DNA TGTGCCAGCAGCTTACGGGGACTAGCGGGAGAGAACTCCTACGAGCAGTACTTC.

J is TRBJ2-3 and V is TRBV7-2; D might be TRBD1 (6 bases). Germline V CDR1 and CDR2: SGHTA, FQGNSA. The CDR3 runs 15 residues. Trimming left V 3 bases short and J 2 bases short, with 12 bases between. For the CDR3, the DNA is TGTGCCAGCAGCTTTCAGGGGTCCTCCACAGATACGCAGTATTTT. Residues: CASSFQGSSTDTQYF. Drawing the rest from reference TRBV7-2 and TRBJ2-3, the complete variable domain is GAGVSQSPSNKVTEKGKDVELRCDPISGHTALYWYRQSLGQGLEFLIYFQGNSAPDKSGLPSDRFSAERTGGSVSTLTIQRTQQEDSAVYLCASSFQGSSTDTQYFGPGTRLTVL.

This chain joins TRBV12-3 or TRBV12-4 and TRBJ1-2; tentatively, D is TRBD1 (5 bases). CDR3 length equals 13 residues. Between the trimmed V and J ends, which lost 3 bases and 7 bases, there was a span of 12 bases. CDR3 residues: CASSFVQGGGYTF. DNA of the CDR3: TGTGCCAGCAGTTTCGTGCAGGGCGGTGGCTACACCTTC.

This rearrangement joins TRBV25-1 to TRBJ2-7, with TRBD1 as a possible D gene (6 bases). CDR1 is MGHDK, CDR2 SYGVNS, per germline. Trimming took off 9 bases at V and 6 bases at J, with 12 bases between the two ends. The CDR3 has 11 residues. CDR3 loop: CASQQGPEQYF. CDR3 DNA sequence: TGTGCCAGTCAACAGGGCCCCGAGCAGTACTTC.

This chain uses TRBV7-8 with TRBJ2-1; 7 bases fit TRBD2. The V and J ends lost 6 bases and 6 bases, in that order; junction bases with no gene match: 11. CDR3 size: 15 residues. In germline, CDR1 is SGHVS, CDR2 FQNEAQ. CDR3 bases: TGTGCCAGCAGGAGGATTGAGGGAGGGAGCAATGAGCAGTTCTTC. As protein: CASRRIEGGSNEQFF.

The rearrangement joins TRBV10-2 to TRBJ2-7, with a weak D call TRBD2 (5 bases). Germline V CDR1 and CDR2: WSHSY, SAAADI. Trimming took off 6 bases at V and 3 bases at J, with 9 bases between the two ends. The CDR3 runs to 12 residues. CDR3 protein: CASRRRSYEQYF. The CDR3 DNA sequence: TGCGCCAGCAGAAGGAGGAGCTACGAGCAGTACTTC.

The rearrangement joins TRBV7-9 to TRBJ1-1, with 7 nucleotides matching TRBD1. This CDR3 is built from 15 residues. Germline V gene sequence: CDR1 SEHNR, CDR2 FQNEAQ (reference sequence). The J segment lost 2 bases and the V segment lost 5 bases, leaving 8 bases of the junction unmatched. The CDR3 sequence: CASSLGQRINTEAFF. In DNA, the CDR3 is TGTGCCAGCAGCCTGGGACAGCGAATCAACACTGAAGCTTTCTTT.

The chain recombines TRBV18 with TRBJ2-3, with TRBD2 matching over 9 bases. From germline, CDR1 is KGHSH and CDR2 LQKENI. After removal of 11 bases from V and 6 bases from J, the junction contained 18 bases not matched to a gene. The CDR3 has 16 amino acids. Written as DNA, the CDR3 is TGTGCCTCCTCCGAGATAGCGGGAGTGAGTTCCGATACGCAGTATTTT. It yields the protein CASSEIAGVSSDTQYF.

The CDR3 sequence is CASSLETGQGAGEQYF. The CDR3 DNA is TGTGCCAGCAGTCTAGAGACCGGACAGGGGGCTGGCGAGCAGTACTTC. V is TRBV2 and J is TRBJ2-7, with 11 bases matching TRBD1. Losses at the gene ends were 5 bases for V and 6 bases for J; bases not matched to a gene: 12. The CDR3 has 16 residues. Germline V gene sequence: CDR1 SNHLY, CDR2 FYNNEI.